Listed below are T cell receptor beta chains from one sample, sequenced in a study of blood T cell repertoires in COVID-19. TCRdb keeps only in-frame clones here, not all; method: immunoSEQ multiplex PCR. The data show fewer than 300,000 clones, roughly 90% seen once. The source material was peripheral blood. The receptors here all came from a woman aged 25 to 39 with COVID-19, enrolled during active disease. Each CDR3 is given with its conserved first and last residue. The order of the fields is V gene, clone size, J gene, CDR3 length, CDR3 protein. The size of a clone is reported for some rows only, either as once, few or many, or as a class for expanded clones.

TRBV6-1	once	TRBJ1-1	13	CASSSITRGPAFF
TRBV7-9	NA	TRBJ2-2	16	CASSLTSGRATGELFF
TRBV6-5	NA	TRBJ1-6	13	CASRPERNSPLHF
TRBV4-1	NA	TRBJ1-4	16	CASSQGHGATNEKLFF
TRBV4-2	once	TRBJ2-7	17	CASSQPPGLAGSYEQYF
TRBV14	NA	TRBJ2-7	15	CASSHTGVLTAGQYF
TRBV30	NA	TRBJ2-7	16	CAWSLWTSGGSYEQYF
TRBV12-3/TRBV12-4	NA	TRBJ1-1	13	CASSRTGSSEAFF
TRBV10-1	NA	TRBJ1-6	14	CASSESPAASPLHF
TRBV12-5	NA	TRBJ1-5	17	CASGFLDSSYSNQPQHF
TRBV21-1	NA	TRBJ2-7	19	CASSSQTRDRGPPSYEQYF
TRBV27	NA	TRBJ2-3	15	CASRAGTGQTDTQYF
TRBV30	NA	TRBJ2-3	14	CAWNRAGGTDTQYF
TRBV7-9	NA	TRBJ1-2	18	CASSLAQGQGLKGRGYTF
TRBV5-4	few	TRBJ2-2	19	CASSSTFFTGAGNTGELFF
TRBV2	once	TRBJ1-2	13	CASGTLTRDGYTF
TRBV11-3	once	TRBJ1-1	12	CASQGANTEAFF
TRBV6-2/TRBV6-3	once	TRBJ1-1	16	CASSSLPLPARTEAFF
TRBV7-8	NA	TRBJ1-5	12	CASSFGDQPQHF
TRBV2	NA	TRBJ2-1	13	CATNGNSYNEQFF
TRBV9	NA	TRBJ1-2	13	CASSAAGRHGYTF
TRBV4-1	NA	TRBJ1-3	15	CASSQGTGVGNTIYF
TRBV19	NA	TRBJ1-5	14	CASSNDRGSQPQHF
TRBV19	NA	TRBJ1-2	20	CASSMLGRAQHWNGNYGYTF
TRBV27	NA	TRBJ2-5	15	CASSLSRQGGETQYF
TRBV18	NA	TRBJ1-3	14	CASSPEERRNTIYF
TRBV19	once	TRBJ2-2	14	CASKAGPNTGELFF
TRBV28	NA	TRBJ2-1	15	CASSSQGVTHNEQFF
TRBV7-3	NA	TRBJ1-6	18	CASSSEFRDRVVGSPLHF
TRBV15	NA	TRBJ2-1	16	CATSLAQAYSYNEQFF
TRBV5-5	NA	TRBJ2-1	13	CASSLGLYNEQFF
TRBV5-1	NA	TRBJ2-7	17	CASSLGVSAGVSYEQYF
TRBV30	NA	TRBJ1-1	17	CAWRDPTGFGMNTEAFF
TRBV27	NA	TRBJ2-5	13	CASRTGGAETQYF
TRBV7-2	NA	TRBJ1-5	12	CASSAINQPQHF
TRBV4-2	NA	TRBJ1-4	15	CASSQAQGFDEKLFF
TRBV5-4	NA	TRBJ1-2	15	CASSSPKGALYGYTF